Sequencing of this T cell receptor beta chain was carried out in a study of cytomegalovirus exposure and HLA in healthy donors. Overall study context: The Caucasian-associated ancestry cluster contained 65% to 85% of the approximately 430 genotyped donors. The study, taken as a whole, reports: Most TCR sequences showed up rarely, but some public TCRs showed up in many donors.

Primers: 60 Vbeta forward and 13 Jbeta reverse. Method: immunoSEQ multiplex PCR; TCRdb's copy keeps in-frame clones and lacks some. The table lists some 180,000 clones, around 73% of them singletons, with about 5.4% in the top ten. In germline, CDR1 is MNHNY, CDR2 SVGAGI (reference sequence). The CDR3 runs to 15 residues. V was trimmed by 7 bases and J by 10 bases, leaving 20 bases between them. This clone was found once. The antigen is undetermined. The sequence derives from a young woman in good health and CMV-seropositive. The V call is TRBV6-6, the J call TRBJ1-6; weak D call: TRBD1 (6 bases). Material: PBMCs. The chain's CDR3 is CASTLVGGPGSPLHF. The CDR3 bases are TGTGCCAGCACCCTGGTGGGGGGGCCGGGATCACCCCTCCACTTT.